These 27 T cell receptor beta chains were all obtained from the same sample, sequenced in a study of persistence of HIV-infected CD4 T cells. The libraries were made with immunoSEQ version 4 in survey mode. The repertoire was sequenced with immunoSEQ multiplex PCR; TCRdb's copy has only in-frame clones and lacks some. The sample gives 44,000 or so clones, roughly 92% of which show up once; around 1.8% is in the top ten. No cognate antigen is known for these TCRs. Cells were stimulated nonspecifically with anti-CD3/anti-CD28 magnetic beads. Sorting of responding CD4+ T cells relied on upregulated CD40 ligand together with CD69. Here the sequenced sample was CD4+ T cells sorted from PBMCs after roughly 19-hour stimulation, taken from a patient who received antiretroviral therapy. Source of these receptors: an adult man with HIV who was CMV-seropositive.

This chain connects TRBV13 to TRBJ2-5; 7 nucleotides align to TRBD1. V trimming: 3 bases; J trimming: 1 base; junction bases outside the gene matches: 2. The CDR3 consists of 14 residues. Germline V gene data show CDR1 as PRHDT and CDR2 as FYEKMQ (reference sequence). The CDR3 reads CASSLRQGQETQYF. CDR3 DNA sequence: TGTGCCAGCAGCTTGAGACAGGGCCAAGAGACCCAGTACTTC.

CDR3 sequence: CASSGSGYEQYF. CDR3 bases: TGTGCCAGCAGTGGGTCTGGCTACGAGCAGTACTTC. The chain carries TRBV6-2 or TRBV6-3 and TRBJ2-7, with unresolved D. The CDR3 runs 12 residues. In germline, CDR1 is MNHEY, CDR2 SVGEGT. Deletions cut 5 bases from V and 3 bases from J, with 8 bases between.

The chain employs TRBV28 and TRBJ2-3; TRBD2 aligns across 9 bases. The length of the CDR3 is 15 residues. Trimming removed 5 bases from V and 3 bases from J; junction bases left unmatched: 6. The V gene's germline CDR1 is MDHEN and CDR2 SYDVKM. The CDR3 spells CASSPFGLATDTQYF. CDR3 nucleotide sequence: TGTGCCAGCAGTCCCTTCGGACTAGCGACAGATACGCAGTATTTT.

This clone showed up just a few times. CDR3 protein: CASSVGTGGFGQPQHF. The CDR3 DNA follows: TGTGCCAGCAGCGTGGGGACAGGGGGCTTCGGTCAGCCCCAGCATTTT. This chain links TRBV9 with TRBJ1-5, with 12 bases aligning to TRBD1. Germline values: CDR1 SGDLS, CDR2 YYNGEE. There are 16 residues in the CDR3. The ends lost 2 bases at V and 6 bases at J; junction bases unmatched: 6.

This chain links TRBV6-2 or TRBV6-3 with TRBJ2-7; D is unclear. Germline CDR1 and CDR2: MNHEY and SVGEGT. This CDR3 contains 14 residues. Between the trimmed V and J ends, which lost 1 base and 3 bases, there was a span of 10 bases. The CDR3 sequence is CASSYLGGNYEQYF. The CDR3 nucleotides are TGTGCCAGCAGTTACTTAGGTGGAAACTACGAGCAGTACTTC.

The J gene is TRBJ1-2, the V gene TRBV9, with D tentatively TRBD1 (6 bases). CDR3 length: 16 residues. CDR1 is SGDLS, CDR2 YYNGEE, per germline. The V and J ends lost 3 bases and 3 bases respectively, with 18 bases between them. CDR3 amino acids: CASSDRDEASDYGYTF. CDR3 bases: TGTGCCAGCAGCGACAGGGACGAAGCTTCGGACTATGGCTACACCTTC.

This clone has just a few counts. The CDR3 here is CASSQSGGDNQPQHF. In DNA form, the CDR3 reads TGCGCCAGCAGCCAATCCGGGGGGGACAATCAGCCCCAGCATTTT. This chain links TRBV4-1 with TRBJ1-5, with a weak D call TRBD1 (5 bases). Germline lookup yields CDR1 MGHRA and CDR2 YSYEKL. This CDR3 has 15 amino acids. Deletions cut 2 bases from V and 3 bases from J, with 11 bases between.

The chain couples TRBV29-1 to TRBJ1-3, with D uncertain. The CDR3 is 13 residues long. V gave up 5 bases and J gave up 0 bases, with 8 bases separating them. The germline CDR1 and CDR2 sequences are SQVTM and ANQGSEA. This chain's CDR3 is CSVQVNSGNTIYF. The CDR3 DNA reads TGCAGCGTTCAGGTCAACTCTGGAAACACCATATATTTT.

The rearrangement joins TRBV28 to TRBJ2-3, with D maybe TRBD1 (6 bases). Germline V gene lookup returns CDR1 MDHEN and CDR2 SYDVKM. Trimming pared 6 bases from V and 7 bases from J, leaving 17 bases between. This CDR3 is built from 14 residues. The CDR3 region has the DNA TGTGCCAGCAGCGTGGGGGCGGGTGCTCATACGCAGTATTTT. Translation: CASSVGAGAHTQYF.

The chain employs TRBV5-5 and TRBJ2-2; D not resolved. The V gene's germline CDR1 is SGHKS and CDR2 YYEKEE (reference sequence). The CDR3 consists of 13 residues. Trimming removed 2 bases from V and 1 base from J, with 3 bases in between. CDR3 bases: TGTGCCAGCAGCTTTGAGAACACCGGGGAGCTGTTTTTT. Protein sequence: CASSFENTGELFF.

This clone was recorded a few times. This chain uses TRBV6-4 with TRBJ1-6, with 7 bases aligning to TRBD1. The germline gives CDR1 MRHNA, CDR2 SNTAGT. After removal of 6 bases from V and 6 bases from J, the junction contained 8 bases not matched to a gene. The length of the CDR3 is 15 residues. The CDR3 spells CASSAEQGTNSPLHF. The CDR3 nucleotides are TGTGCCAGCAGCGCCGAACAGGGGACTAATTCACCCCTCCACTTT.

This clone was found once. The chain couples TRBV5-6 to TRBJ1-5; 10 nucleotides align to TRBD1. Germline trimming cut 2 bases from V and 6 bases from J; bases unmatched to any gene: 11. Per the germline V gene, CDR1 is SGHDT and CDR2 is YYEEEE. CDR3 length: 17 residues. The CDR3 spells CASSFRDRGVRAQPQHF. The CDR3 DNA is TGTGCCAGCAGCTTCCGGGACAGGGGTGTTAGAGCTCAGCCCCAGCATTTT.

The rearrangement uses TRBV28 and TRBJ1-1, with TRBD1 matching over 7 bases. The ends lost 5 bases at V and 6 bases at J; junction bases unmatched: 12. Germline V gene sequence: CDR1 MDHEN, CDR2 SYDVKM. This CDR3 is built from 15 residues. The CDR3 reads CASSVRQGGSPEAFF. CDR3 DNA: TGTGCCAGCAGTGTACGACAGGGTGGGTCGCCTGAAGCTTTCTTT.

The count of this clone is one. The J gene is TRBJ2-7, the V gene TRBV9; possibly TRBD1 for D (6 bases). CDR1 is SGDLS, CDR2 YYNGEE, per germline. This CDR3 is 14 amino acids long. The ends were cut back, 8 bases at V and 0 bases at J, with 15 bases in the middle. The chain's CDR3 is CARTHQGFSYEQYF. In DNA form, the CDR3 reads TGTGCCAGAACGCATCAGGGGTTCTCCTACGAGCAGTACTTC.

The genes are TRBV18 and TRBJ1-5; D is unresolved. V lost 1 base and J 3 bases, leaving 7 bases between the germline ends. CDR3 size: 14 residues. From germline, CDR1 is KGHSH and CDR2 LQKENI. CDR3 bases: TGTGCCAGCTCACCACAGGACTCCAATCAGCCCCAGCATTTT. Its translation: CASSPQDSNQPQHF.

This chain joins TRBV12-5 and TRBJ2-2; TRBD1 aligns across 10 bases. The ends lost 5 bases at V and 3 bases at J; junction bases unmatched: 9. The CDR3 contains 17 residues. CDR1 LGHNT and CDR2 FRNRAP come from the germline V gene. The CDR3 bases are TGTGCTAGTGGTCCCCTCCGGGGACAGGGGTACACCGGGGAGCTGTTTTTT. It is translated as CASGPLRGQGYTGELFF. The full variable domain, its missing parts supplied by reference TRBV12-5 and TRBJ2-2, is DARVTQTPRHKVTEMGQEVTMRCQPILGHNTVFWYRQTMMQGLELLAYFRNRAPLDDSGMPKDRFSAEMPDATLATLKIQPSEPRDSAVYFCASGPLRGQGYTGELFFGEGSRLTVL.

DNA of the CDR3: TGTGCCAGCAGTTTAATTCCAGTTGAAGCTTTCTTT. This sequence encodes CASSLIPVEAFF. V usage is TRBV28 and J usage is TRBJ1-1; the D is unclear. CDR3 size: 12 residues. V was clipped by 2 bases and J by 7 bases, with 8 bases between them. CDR1 and CDR2 from the germline V gene are MDHEN and SYDVKM.

The chain joins TRBV10-3 to TRBJ1-5; no reliable D call. The CDR3 sequence is 17 residues long. V was trimmed by 0 bases and J by 0 bases, leaving 12 bases between them. Germline CDR1 ENHRY, CDR2 SYGVKD. In DNA form, the CDR3 reads TGTGCCATCAGTGAGTCGAGTCGGCAGTCTAGCAATCAGCCCCAGCATTTT. Translation: CAISESSRQSSNQPQHF.

Here the CDR3 reads CASSTQAGALTDTQYF. The CDR3 coding sequence is TGTGCCAGCAGCACCCAAGCGGGGGCCCTCACAGATACGCAGTATTTT. The rearrangement uses TRBV7-2 and TRBJ2-3, with 8 bases aligning to TRBD2. With V trimmed by 5 bases and J by 2 bases, 9 bases remained unmatched. Germline-derived CDR1 and CDR2 are SGHTA and FQGNSA. The CDR3 extends over 16 amino acids.

This sequence joins TRBV15 and TRBJ2-1, with D maybe TRBD2 (5 bases). The CDR3 sequence is 16 residues long. V was trimmed by 0 bases and J by 6 bases, leaving 15 bases between them. The germline CDR1 and CDR2 sequences are LNHNV and YYDKDF (reference sequence). CDR3 coding DNA: TGTGCCACCAGCAGAGACCTAGCTCCCCCGGGCAATGAGCAGTTCTTC. Translating gives CATSRDLAPPGNEQFF.

This sequence joins TRBV6-5 and TRBJ2-7, with unresolved D. V dropped 5 bases and J dropped 0 bases, with 8 bases sitting between them. The CDR3 has 13 residues. Germline V gives CDR1 MNHEY, CDR2 SVGAGI. The CDR3 DNA reads as TGTGCCAGCAGTCCCCCGGGCTCCTACGAGCAGTACTTC. Encoded protein: CASSPPGSYEQYF.

V is TRBV6-5 and J is TRBJ1-4; D unresolved. This CDR3 has 12 residues. Germline V lookup: CDR1 MNHEY, CDR2 SVGAGI. V was clipped by 10 bases and J by 6 bases, with 12 bases between them. The CDR3 spells CATGQRHEKLFF. The CDR3 DNA reads TGTGCCACAGGTCAGAGGCATGAAAAACTGTTTTTT.

The chain employs TRBV28 and TRBJ2-2; 7 bases are a match to TRBD1. The germline V gene encodes CDR1 MDHEN and CDR2 SYDVKM. V lost 6 bases to trimming and J lost 5 bases; unmatched junction nucleotides: 9. The CDR3 runs 15 residues. DNA for the CDR3: TGTGCCAGCAGCTACTACACAGGGGTAACCGGGGAGCTGTTTTTT. Its translation is CASSYYTGVTGELFF.

The chain couples TRBV28 to TRBJ1-2, with no clear D. Germline V gene data show CDR1 as MDHEN and CDR2 as SYDVKM. The CDR3 spans 15 residues. The germline V and J ends were trimmed by 8 bases and 0 bases, with 16 bases remaining between them. CDR3 sequence: CASREMTVANYGYTF. CDR3 nucleotides: TGTGCCAGCCGAGAGATGACGGTGGCTAACTATGGCTACACCTTC.

This rearrangement joins TRBV28 to TRBJ1-2; 7 bases match TRBD1. Germline assignment: CDR1 MDHEN and CDR2 SYDVKM. The CDR3 is 15 amino acids. The V segment lost 4 bases and the J segment 2 bases; nucleotides outside the gene matches: 7. The CDR3 here is CASSSPNRGNYGYTF. The DNA for the CDR3 is TGTGCCAGCAGTTCACCCAACAGGGGAAACTATGGCTACACCTTC.

The rearrangement links TRBV6-5 to TRBJ1-6; D may be TRBD1 (5 bases). V lost 4 bases and J 10 bases, leaving 17 bases between the germline ends. CDR1 is MNHEY and CDR2 is SVGAGI in the germline V gene. The CDR3 is 15 amino acids. This CDR3 reads CASSSRGGGYSPLHF. DNA of the CDR3: TGTGCCAGCAGTTCCCGTGGGGGGGGGTACTCACCCCTCCACTTT.

CDR3 coding DNA: TGCGCCAGCAGCTTGGAAAGGGCGGATACGCAGTATTTT. Encoded protein: CASSLERADTQYF. This chain links TRBV5-1 with TRBJ2-3, with D hard to call. Per the germline V gene, CDR1 is SGHRS and CDR2 is YFSETQ. The CDR3 runs to 13 residues. V was shortened by 0 bases and J by 6 bases, with 8 bases between the two germline ends.